A single sample gave rise to the 30 T cell receptor beta chains below, sequenced in a study of blood T cell repertoires in COVID-19. Sequenced by immunoSEQ multiplex PCR; TCRdb stores in-frame clones only, minus some. The table includes more than 300,000 clones, 90% detected once. What was sequenced was peripheral blood. The source of these receptors is a woman aged 40-49 years with COVID-19, enrolled during active disease.

V is TRBV6-2 or TRBV6-3 and J is TRBJ2-3, with 14 bases aligning to TRBD2. V was clipped by 5 bases and J by 3 bases; unmatched bases: 7. This CDR3 comprises 17 residues. CDR1 is MNHEY, CDR2 SVGEGT, per germline. The CDR3 coding sequence is TGTGCCAGCAGTGACCCCGGGACTAGCGGGGGAACAGATACGCAGTATTTT. This gives the protein CASSDPGTSGGTDTQYF.

This clone was seen more than once but under ten times. The chain couples TRBV10-3 to TRBJ1-1, with 7 nucleotides matching TRBD1. The germline V gene encodes CDR1 ENHRY and CDR2 SYGVKD. The CDR3 consists of 17 residues. With V trimmed by 1 base and J by 0 bases, 8 bases remained unmatched. CDR3 amino acids: CAISEFLGTVMNTEAFF. In DNA form, the CDR3 reads TGTGCCATCAGTGAGTTTTTAGGGACAGTAATGAACACTGAAGCTTTCTTT.

The genes are TRBV5-1 and TRBJ1-2; TRBD1 agrees at 9 bases. Trimming took 2 bases from V and 7 from J; bases not matched to a gene: 12. Germline loops: CDR1 SGHRS, CDR2 YFSETQ. This CDR3 has 16 amino acids. CDR3 coding DNA: TGCGCCAGCAGCTTATTTTCCGGGACAGGGCGGAGTGGCTACACCTTC. Translated: CASSLFSGTGRSGYTF.

The gene calls are TRBV6-5 and TRBJ1-2, with a possible D match to TRBD1 (6 bases). Germline V CDR1 and CDR2: MNHEY, SVGAGI. There are 12 residues in the CDR3. V lost 2 bases and J lost 5, with 6 bases in between. The CDR3 DNA sequence: TGTGCCAGCAGTTACACAGGGTATGGCTACACCTTC. Its translation: CASSYTGYGYTF.

The V gene is TRBV19, the J gene TRBJ2-5; TRBD1 agrees at 8 bases. Germline loops: CDR1 LNHDA, CDR2 SQIVND (reference sequence). This CDR3 region has 15 residues. With 6 bases clipped from V and 3 bases from J, the junction kept 9 bases outside the gene matches. This CDR3 is CASSSGQAGEETQYF. The DNA for the CDR3 is TGTGCCAGTAGCTCGGGACAGGCGGGCGAAGAGACCCAGTACTTC.

The CDR3 reads CAWSVGARSGNTIYF. In DNA, the CDR3 is TGTGCCTGGAGTGTAGGGGCTCGCTCTGGAAACACCATATATTTT. V is TRBV30 and J is TRBJ1-3; a possible D gene is TRBD1 (5 bases). The CDR3 consists of 15 residues. Germline CDR1 GTSNPN, CDR2 SVGIG (reference sequence). V was trimmed by 0 bases and J by 0 bases, leaving 9 bases between them. The full variable domain, in which reference TRBV30 and TRBJ1-3 provide the parts outside the CDR3, is SQTIHQWPATLVQPVGSPLSLECTVEGTSNPNLYWYRQAAGRGLQLLFYSVGIGQISSEVPQNLSASRPQDRQFILSSKKLLLSDSGFYLCAWSVGARSGNTIYFGEGSWLTVV.

This rearrangement joins TRBV7-2 to TRBJ2-7, with 8 bases that match TRBD2. V was clipped by 1 base and J by 7 bases; unmatched bases: 9. This CDR3 contains 15 residues. Germline V CDR1 and CDR2: SGHTA, FQGNSA. Written as DNA, the CDR3 is TGTGCCAGCAGCTTAGTCGGTACGGGGGGGCGAGAGCAGTACTTC. It encodes CASSLVGTGGREQYF.

The rearrangement joins TRBV7-9 to TRBJ1-4, with 8 bases lining up with TRBD1. Germline V gene data show CDR1 as SEHNR and CDR2 as FQNEAQ (reference sequence). The CDR3 spans 15 residues. V shed 5 bases, J shed 4 bases, and the junction held 6 bases outside the gene matches. CDR3 residues: CASSPGQGHNEKLFF. CDR3 sequence (DNA): TGTGCCAGCAGCCCTGGACAGGGCCATAATGAAAAACTGTTTTTT.

This clone occurred once. This rearrangement joins TRBV28 to TRBJ1-5, with TRBD1 matching 8 bases. In germline, CDR1 is MDHEN, CDR2 SYDVKM. The CDR3 loop spans 18 amino acids. The J segment lost 1 base and the V segment lost 2 bases, leaving 10 bases of the junction unmatched. CDR3 sequence: CASSLPPGTGGSNQPQHF. The DNA of the CDR3 is TGTGCCAGCAGTTTACCTCCTGGGACAGGCGGGAGCAATCAGCCCCAGCATTTT.

The V and J genes are TRBV5-8 and TRBJ1-4; D unresolved. The V and J ends lost 1 base and 1 base respectively, with 17 bases between them. Germline CDR1 is SGHTS and CDR2 is YDEGEE. This CDR3 spans 18 amino acids. CDR3 sequence: CASSLFVRSSITNEKLFF. The CDR3 nucleotides read TGTGCCAGCAGCTTGTTCGTACGGTCGAGCATAACTAATGAAAAACTGTTTTTT.

This chain joins TRBV7-8 and TRBJ2-3; TRBD2 aligns across 10 bases. Unmatched junction bases numbered 14, after V lost 5 bases and J lost 6 bases. Germline assignment: CDR1 SGHVS and CDR2 FQNEAQ. The CDR3 contains 17 residues. This chain's CDR3 is CASSLGAGLAGADTQYF. DNA of the CDR3: TGTGCCAGCAGCCTAGGGGCGGGGCTAGCGGGGGCCGATACGCAGTATTTT.

The V and J genes are TRBV30 and TRBJ1-6; TRBD1 is a possible D gene (5 bases). Trimming left V 2 bases short and J 0 bases short, with 17 bases between. The length of the CDR3 is 18 residues. Germline CDR1 GTSNPN, CDR2 SVGIG (reference sequence). The CDR3 DNA is TGTGCCTGGAGTTATCCGACGGAAAGGGGCTCCTATAATTCACCCCTCCACTTT. Translation: CAWSYPTERGSYNSPLHF.

The CDR3 spells CASSSTSSTEAFF. In DNA form, the CDR3 reads TGTGCCAGCAGCTCCACCTCGAGCACTGAAGCTTTCTTT. V usage is TRBV7-3 and J usage is TRBJ1-1; D unresolved. V gave up 4 bases and J gave up 4 bases, with 10 bases separating them. Germline CDR1 is SGHTA and CDR2 is FQGTGA. This CDR3 has 13 amino acids.

Worth noting for this clone: The sample has other DNA sequences that encode this CDR3 too. The rearrangement links TRBV30 to TRBJ2-1; D is perhaps TRBD1 (6 bases). Germline values: CDR1 GTSNPN, CDR2 SVGIG (reference sequence). V was shortened by 4 bases and J by 1 base, with 11 bases between the two germline ends. The CDR3 is 14 amino acids. The CDR3 nucleotides read TGTGCCTGGACCCGAGGGGGTTCCTACAATGAGCAGTTCTTC. This codes for CAWTRGGSYNEQFF. The complete variable domain, with remaining parts taken from reference TRBV30 and TRBJ2-1, reads SQTIHQWPATLVQPVGSPLSLECTVEGTSNPNLYWYRQAAGRGLQLLFYSVGIGQISSEVPQNLSASRPQDRQFILSSKKLLLSDSGFYLCAWTRGGSYNEQFFGPGTRLTVL.

V usage is TRBV19 and J usage is TRBJ1-2; maybe TRBD1 (6 bases). V lost 2 bases and J 7 bases, leaving 14 bases between the germline ends. The germline CDR1 and CDR2 sequences are LNHDA and SQIVND (reference sequence). The CDR3 sequence is 14 residues long. The CDR3 here is CASSISSGGAGYTF. CDR3 in DNA: TGTGCCAGTAGTATATCTTCTGGGGGGGCTGGCTACACCTTC.

The rearrangement joins TRBV13 to TRBJ1-1, with D possibly being TRBD1 (6 bases). CDR1 PRHDT and CDR2 FYEKMQ come from the germline V gene (reference sequence). This CDR3 region has 14 residues. Trimming left V 8 bases short and J 1 base short, with 14 bases between. CDR3 in amino acids: CASRLTGRNTEAFF. As DNA, the CDR3 is TGTGCCAGCCGCCTAACAGGGCGGAACACTGAAGCTTTCTTT.

This CDR3 reads CASSSHFGRVGNEQFF. The DNA of the CDR3 is TGTGCCAGCAGTTCCCATTTCGGGAGGGTCGGCAATGAGCAGTTCTTC. The V call is TRBV28, the J call TRBJ2-1; 8 bases agree with TRBD2. There are 16 residues in the CDR3. The V and J ends lost 4 bases and 6 bases, in that order; junction bases with no gene match: 11. Germline values: CDR1 MDHEN, CDR2 SYDVKM.

DNA for the CDR3: TGTGCCAGCAGCCCCCTAGCCGTCCGCACAGATACGCAGTATTTT. It codes for CASSPLAVRTDTQYF. The gene calls are TRBV27 and TRBJ2-3; D may be TRBD2 (5 bases). The germline V and J ends were trimmed by 6 bases and 1 base, with 14 bases remaining between them. The CDR3 length is 15 residues. CDR1 MNHEY and CDR2 SMNVEV come from the germline V gene (reference sequence).

The chain combines TRBV7-2 with TRBJ1-5, with D unclear. Germline V gene sequence: CDR1 SGHTA, CDR2 FQGNSA. The CDR3 runs 19 residues. V dropped 5 bases and J dropped 4 bases, with 27 bases sitting between them. The CDR3 here is CASSVEEARSLKRNQPQHF. CDR3 DNA sequence: TGTGCCAGCAGCGTAGAGGAAGCACGGAGCCTAAAGCGAAATCAGCCCCAGCATTTT.

The J gene is TRBJ2-4, the V gene TRBV19; D gene uncertain. CDR3 length: 12 amino acids. The germline V gene encodes CDR1 LNHDA and CDR2 SQIVND (reference sequence). Trimming removed 6 bases from V and 7 bases from J, with 10 bases in between. DNA of the CDR3: TGTGCCAGTAGCCTCCTCGAGAACATTCAGTACTTC. The encoded protein is CASSLLENIQYF.

The CDR3 here is CASSELGRSTDTQYF. The CDR3 DNA reads as TGTGCCAGCAGTGAATTGGGCAGGAGCACAGATACGCAGTATTTT. The V gene is TRBV6-1, the J gene TRBJ2-3; D not certain. The germline V gene has CDR1 MNHNS and CDR2 SASEGT. V was clipped by 2 bases and J by 0 bases, with 9 bases between them. The CDR3 runs 15 residues.

The chain links TRBV6-5 to TRBJ2-3, with 7 bases aligning to TRBD1. CDR3 size: 15 residues. CDR1 is MNHEY and CDR2 is SVGAGI in the germline V gene. Losses at the gene ends were 6 bases for V and 0 bases for J; bases not matched to a gene: 6. CDR3 nucleotides: TGTGCCAGCAGCCGGGACAGTACTAGCACAGATACGCAGTATTTT. Translated: CASSRDSTSTDTQYF.

The chain has TRBV7-3 and TRBJ1-1, with 9 bases identical to TRBD1. Unmatched junction bases numbered 6, after V lost 5 bases and J lost 2 bases. CDR1 is SGHTA and CDR2 is FQGTGA in the germline V gene. CDR3 length equals 15 residues. The CDR3 DNA sequence: TGTGCCAGCAGCCTCCGGGACAGGGTTAACACTGAAGCTTTCTTT. This sequence encodes CASSLRDRVNTEAFF.

V is TRBV5-1 and J is TRBJ1-6, with 10 bases that match TRBD1. Trimming removed 0 bases from V and 8 bases from J; junction bases left unmatched: 5. The CDR3 is made up of 16 amino acids. The germline gives CDR1 SGHRS, CDR2 YFSETQ. CDR3 in amino acids: CASSLGGTGVDSPLHF. Here the CDR3 DNA reads TGCGCCAGCAGCTTGGGAGGGACAGGGGTAGATTCACCCCTCCACTTT. Using reference TRBV5-1 and TRBJ1-6 for the parts outside the CDR3, the full variable domain is KAGVTQTPRYLIKTRGQQVTLSCSPISGHRSVSWYQQTPGQGLQFLFEYFSETQRNKGNFPGRFSGRQFSNSRSEMNVSTLELGDSALYLCASSLGGTGVDSPLHFGNGTRLTVT.

The chain is built from TRBV28 and TRBJ2-2, with 7 bases identical to TRBD1. This CDR3 contains 18 residues. Per the germline V gene, CDR1 is MDHEN and CDR2 is SYDVKM. With V trimmed by 3 bases and J by 6 bases, 16 bases remained unmatched. The CDR3 DNA follows: TGTGCCAGCAGTTTCTGGGGGACAGCGCCACCGGGACCCGGGGAGCTGTTTTTT. Translating it yields CASSFWGTAPPGPGELFF.

The chain couples TRBV4-1 to TRBJ2-3, with 7 nucleotides matching TRBD1. Germline values: CDR1 MGHRA, CDR2 YSYEKL. The trim removed 4 bases at V and 5 bases at J, leaving 3 bases unmatched. The CDR3 contains 13 residues. CDR3 coding DNA: TGCGCCAGCAGCCCGACAGGGTTAGATACGCAGTATTTT. Protein sequence: CASSPTGLDTQYF.

The J gene is TRBJ2-5, the V gene TRBV30; 7 positions agree with TRBD2. This CDR3 has 14 amino acids. Germline loops: CDR1 GTSNPN, CDR2 SVGIG (reference sequence). V gave up 0 bases and J gave up 2 bases; unmatched junction bases: 3. The CDR3: CAWSVRGGQETQYF. The CDR3 bases are TGTGCCTGGAGTGTACGCGGGGGACAAGAGACCCAGTACTTC.

V usage is TRBV7-2 and J usage is TRBJ2-2; no firm D call. Germline V gene data show CDR1 as SGHTA and CDR2 as FQGNSA. CDR3 length: 14 amino acids. V gave up 2 bases and J gave up 3 bases, with 7 bases separating them. The CDR3: CASSLSTYTGELFF. The CDR3 nucleotides read TGTGCCAGCAGCTTATCGACTTACACCGGGGAGCTGTTTTTT.

J is TRBJ2-7 and V is TRBV3-1 (or the pseudogene TRBV3-2); 8 bases line up with TRBD2. The V segment lost 2 bases and the J segment 6 bases; nucleotides outside the gene matches: 3. Germline CDR1 reads LGHDT; CDR2 reads YNNKEL (reference sequence). The CDR3 loop spans 13 amino acids. CDR3 coding DNA: TGTGCCAGCAGCCAAAGACTAGCGAGCGAGCAGTACTTC. Residues: CASSQRLASEQYF.

As regards this clone: Different DNA sequences within this sample yield the same CDR3. The rearrangement links TRBV28 to TRBJ1-1; D unclear. Between the trimmed V and J ends, which lost 3 bases and 0 bases, there was a span of 5 bases. The CDR3 has 13 residues. The germline CDR1 and CDR2 sequences are MDHEN and SYDVKM. CDR3 sequence reads: CASSLTMNTEAFF. DNA of the CDR3: TGTGCCAGCAGTTTGACAATGAACACTGAAGCTTTCTTT.